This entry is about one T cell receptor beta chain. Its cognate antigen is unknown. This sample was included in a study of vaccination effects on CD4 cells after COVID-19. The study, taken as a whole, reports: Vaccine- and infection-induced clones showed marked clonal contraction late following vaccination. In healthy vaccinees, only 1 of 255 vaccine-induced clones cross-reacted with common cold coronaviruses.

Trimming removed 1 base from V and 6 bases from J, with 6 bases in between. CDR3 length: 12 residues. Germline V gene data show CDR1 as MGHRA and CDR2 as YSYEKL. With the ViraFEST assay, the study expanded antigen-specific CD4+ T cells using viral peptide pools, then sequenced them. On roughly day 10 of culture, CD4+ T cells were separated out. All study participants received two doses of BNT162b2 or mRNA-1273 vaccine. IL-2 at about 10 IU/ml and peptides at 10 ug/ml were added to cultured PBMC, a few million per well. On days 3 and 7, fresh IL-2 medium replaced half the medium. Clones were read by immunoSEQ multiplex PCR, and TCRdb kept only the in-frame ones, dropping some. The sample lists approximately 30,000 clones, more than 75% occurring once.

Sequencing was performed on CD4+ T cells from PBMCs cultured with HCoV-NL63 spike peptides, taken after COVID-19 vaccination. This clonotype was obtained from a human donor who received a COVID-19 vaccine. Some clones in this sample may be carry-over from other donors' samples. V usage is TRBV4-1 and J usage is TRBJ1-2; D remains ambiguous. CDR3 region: CASSQATNGYTF. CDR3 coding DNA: TGCGCCAGCAGCCAAGCCACTAATGGCTACACCTTC.